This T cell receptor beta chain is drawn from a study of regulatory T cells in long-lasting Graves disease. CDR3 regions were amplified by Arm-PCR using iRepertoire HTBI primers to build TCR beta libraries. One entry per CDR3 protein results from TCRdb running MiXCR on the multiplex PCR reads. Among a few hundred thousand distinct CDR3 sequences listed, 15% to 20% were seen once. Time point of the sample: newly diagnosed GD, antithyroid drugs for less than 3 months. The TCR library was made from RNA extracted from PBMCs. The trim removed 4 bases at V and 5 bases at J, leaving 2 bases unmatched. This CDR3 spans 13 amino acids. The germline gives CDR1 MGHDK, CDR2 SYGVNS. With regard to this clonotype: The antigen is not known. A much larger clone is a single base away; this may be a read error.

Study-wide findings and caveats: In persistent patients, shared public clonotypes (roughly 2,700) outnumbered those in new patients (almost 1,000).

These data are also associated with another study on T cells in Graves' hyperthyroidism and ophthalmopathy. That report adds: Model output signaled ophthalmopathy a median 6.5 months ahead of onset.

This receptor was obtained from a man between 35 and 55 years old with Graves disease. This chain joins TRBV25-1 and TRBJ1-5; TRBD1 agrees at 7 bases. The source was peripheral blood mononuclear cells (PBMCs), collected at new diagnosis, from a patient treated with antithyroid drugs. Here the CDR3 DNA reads TGTGCCAGCAGTGGACAGGGCTATCAGCCCCAGCATTTT. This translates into CASSGQGYQPQHF. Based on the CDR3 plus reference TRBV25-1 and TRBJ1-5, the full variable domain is EADIYQTPRYLVIGTGKKITLECSQTMGHDKMYWYQQDPGMELHLIHYSYGVNSTEKGDLSSESTVSRIRTEHFPLTLESARPSHTSQYLCASSGQGYQPQHFGDGTRLSIL.